A selection of T cell receptor beta chains follows, all from one sample in a study of cytomegalovirus exposure and HLA in healthy donors. Clones were sequenced by immunoSEQ multiplex PCR, and TCRdb holds only the in-frame ones, with some missing. Of fewer than 110,000 clones in the sample, 74% are singletons; the top ten hold about 14%. Sequenced: PBMCs. These receptors came from a woman aged 40 to 50 in good health and CMV-seropositive. CDR3s include the opening cysteine and the closing phenylalanine or tryptophan. Each record gives: clone size, V gene, D gene, J gene, CDR3 DNA, CDR3 protein. A D gene is named only where the DNA matches it firmly. Expanded clones get a size class; other rows say once, few or many, or leave the size out.

>many|TRBV4-2|TRBD2|TRBJ2-1
TGTGCCAGCAGCCAAGATCAAGCGGGGGGCCGGGATGAGCAGTTCTTC
CASSQDQAGGRDEQFF
>few|TRBV5-4|TRBD1|TRBJ2-7
TGTGCCAGCAGCTTAGGACAGGGGGACTCCTACGAGCAGTACTTC
CASSLGQGDSYEQYF
>.|TRBV5-1|TRBD1|TRBJ2-7
TGCGCCAGCAGCTTGAGGGGACAGGGTCTCTCCTACGAGCAGTACTTC
CASSLRGQGLSYEQYF
>.|TRBV7-8|TRBD1|TRBJ1-1
TGTGCCAGCAGATCCCGCGGGCAGGGGGCGAGGAGAAACACTGAAGCTTTCTTT
CASRSRGQGARRNTEAFF
>.|TRBV5-1|TRBD1|TRBJ1-6
TGCGCCAGCAGCTTTGCCGGACAGGCTTTTAATTCACCCCTCCACTTT
CASSFAGQAFNSPLHF
>.|TRBV18|TRBD1|TRBJ2-7
TGTGCCAGCTCACCGGGACAGGGCCGGACCTACGAGCAGTACTTC
CASSPGQGRTYEQYF
>few|TRBV5-1|.|TRBJ1-5
TGCGCCAGCAGCCTAGGACACTCCGGCAATCAGCCCCAGCATTTT
CASSLGHSGNQPQHF
>few|TRBV7-2|.|TRBJ1-5
TGTGCCAGCAGCTTAGGGGGGGGCAATCAGCCCCAGCATTTT
CASSLGGGNQPQHF
>.|TRBV5-5|TRBD2|TRBJ2-3
TGTGCCAGCAGCTCCCTGGAGCGGGGGCCACTTGTAACGCAGTATTTT
CASSSLERGPLVTQYF
>few|TRBV19|TRBD1|TRBJ2-3
TGTGCCAGTAGAGGGACAGGGGGAGATACGCAGTATTTT
CASRGTGGDTQYF
>.|TRBV29-1|.|TRBJ2-5
TGCAGCGTTGAGCAGACAGGCGGGCGAGAGACCCAGTACTTC
CSVEQTGGRETQYF
>.|TRBV11-3|TRBD1|TRBJ1-1
TGTGCCAGCAGCCGGGACAGTGCCACTGAAGCTTTCTTT
CASSRDSATEAFF
>.|TRBV9|TRBD1|TRBJ2-1
TGTGCCAGCAGCGTATTGGGACAGGGTCACAATGAGCAGTTCTTC
CASSVLGQGHNEQFF
>.|TRBV5-8|TRBD2|TRBJ2-1
TGTGCCAGCAGCTTGTATAGCGGGGGGACACTAAATGAGCAGTTCTTC
CASSLYSGGTLNEQFF
>.|TRBV30|TRBD1|TRBJ1-5
TGTGCCTGGAGCGGGACAGGGTCAAGTCAGCCCCAGCATTTT
CAWSGTGSSQPQHF
>.|TRBV11-2|TRBD1|TRBJ1-1
TGTGCCAGCAGCTTCAGGGGGACTGAAGCTTTCTTT
CASSFRGTEAFF
>.|TRBV18|TRBD2|TRBJ2-1
TGTGCCAGCTCACTAGCGGGGGGGCGCGATGAGCAGTTCTTC
CASSLAGGRDEQFF
>.|TRBV7-9|TRBD1|TRBJ1-1
TGTGCCAGCAGCTTAGGTGGGACAGGGAGTATGGGGACGGCCACTGAAGCTTTCTTT
CASSLGGTGSMGTATEAFF
>.|TRBV6-1|.|TRBJ1-5
TGTGCCAGCAGTGGACAGACGGTAAATCAGCCCCAGCATTTT
CASSGQTVNQPQHF
>.|TRBV30|.|TRBJ1-3
TGTGCCTGGAGTGTAAGCAGGGGAGGAAACACCATATATTTT
CAWSVSRGGNTIYF
>.|TRBV6-1|.|TRBJ2-7
TGTGCCAGCTGGGGGGACAGCTACGAGCAGTACTTC
CASWGDSYEQYF
>.|TRBV6-6|.|TRBJ1-1
TGTGCCAGCAGTCCAGGGGTAACTGAAGCTTTCTTT
CASSPGVTEAFF